One sample yielded the 9 T cell receptor beta chains listed below, sequenced in a study of PD-L1 blockade in urothelial cancer. The assay was immunoSEQ multiplex PCR, and TCRdb's table has in-frame clones only and misses some. The profile covers 43,000 or so clones, with 65% to 85% appearing a single time and around 15% taken by the ten largest. Time point: pretreatment peripheral blood. This sample comprised PBMCs, obtained around atezolizumab (anti-PD-L1) treatment. All receptors come from a man between 60 and 70 years old with urothelial cancer.

The rearrangement links TRBV28 to TRBJ1-5; tentative D call: TRBD1 (6 bases). Trimming removed 6 bases from V and 7 bases from J, with 22 bases in between. The CDR3 spans 16 residues. Per germline, CDR1 MDHEN and CDR2 SYDVKM. CDR3 loop: CASSSNSGGLGQPQHF. CDR3 in DNA: TGTGCCAGCAGCAGCAACTCGGGGGGGCTGGGGCAGCCCCAGCATTTT. The whole variable domain, remainder taken from reference TRBV28 and TRBJ1-5, is DVKVTQSSRYLVKRTGEKVFLECVQDMDHENMFWYRQDPGLGLRLIYFSYDVKMKEKGDIPEGYSVSREKKERFSLILESASTNQTSMYLCASSSNSGGLGQPQHFGDGTRLSIL.

The chain links TRBV28 to TRBJ2-5; the match to TRBD1 covers 10 bases. Germline CDR1 is MDHEN and CDR2 is SYDVKM. This CDR3 spans 16 amino acids. Losses at the gene ends were 1 base for V and 2 bases for J; bases not matched to a gene: 4. As DNA, the CDR3 is TGTGCCAGCAGTTTATCCGGACAGGGGGTGCAAGAGACCCAGTACTTC. Amino acid sequence: CASSLSGQGVQETQYF.

The gene calls are TRBV7-9 and TRBJ1-1; D is unresolved. The germline V gene encodes CDR1 SEHNR and CDR2 FQNEAQ (reference sequence). V was trimmed by 5 bases and J by 0 bases, leaving 19 bases between them. CDR3 size: 17 residues. CDR3 DNA sequence: TGTGCCAGCAGCCCGAGGGAGGGTATGATAGTGAACACTGAAGCTTTCTTT. Amino acids: CASSPREGMIVNTEAFF.

This rearrangement joins TRBV28 to TRBJ1-5; the match to TRBD1 covers 9 bases. The V gene's germline CDR1 is MDHEN and CDR2 SYDVKM. V was pared by 3 bases and J by 0 bases, with 3 bases of the junction left unmatched. The CDR3 consists of 16 residues. In DNA, the CDR3 is TGTGCCAGCAGTTTCGACAGGGGGGATAGCAATCAGCCCCAGCATTTT. As protein: CASSFDRGDSNQPQHF. Based on the CDR3 plus reference TRBV28 and TRBJ1-5, the full variable domain is DVKVTQSSRYLVKRTGEKVFLECVQDMDHENMFWYRQDPGLGLRLIYFSYDVKMKEKGDIPEGYSVSREKKERFSLILESASTNQTSMYLCASSFDRGDSNQPQHFGDGTRLSIL.

The V gene is TRBV7-9, the J gene TRBJ1-6, with 9 bases matching TRBD1. V shed 7 bases, J shed 6 bases, and the junction held 4 bases outside the gene matches. Germline lookup yields CDR1 SEHNR and CDR2 FQNEAQ (reference sequence). The CDR3 consists of 14 residues. The CDR3 protein is CASTSGQGNSPLHF. The CDR3, as DNA: TGTGCCAGCACCTCGGGACAGGGTAATTCACCCCTCCACTTT. The variable domain in full, completed from reference TRBV7-9 and TRBJ1-6, reads DTGVSQNPRHKITKRGQNVTFRCDPISEHNRLYWYRQTLGQGPEFLTYFQNEAQLEKSRLLSDRFSAERPKGSFSTLEIQRTEQGDSAMYLCASTSGQGNSPLHFGNGTRLTVT.

This clone has just a few counts. V and J are TRBV27 and TRBJ2-7; 9 nucleotides agree with TRBD1. The germline gives CDR1 MNHEY, CDR2 SMNVEV (reference sequence). The CDR3 has 14 amino acids. V was pared by 8 bases and J by 3 bases, with 8 bases of the junction left unmatched. CDR3 loop: CASRRGQGLYEQYF. CDR3 coding DNA: TGTGCCAGCCGGAGGGGACAGGGCCTCTACGAGCAGTACTTC.

The chain carries TRBV12-5 and TRBJ1-1, with unresolved D. V shed 6 bases and J shed 3 bases, with 11 bases lying between them. Germline-derived CDR1 and CDR2 are LGHNT and FRNRAP. The CDR3 length is 13 residues. CDR3 bases: TGTGCTAGTGGCCTCGCCCCGGACACTGAAGCTTTCTTT. It specifies CASGLAPDTEAFF.

The chain has TRBV19 and TRBJ1-5; TRBD1 might be the D (6 bases). Germline CDR1 and CDR2: LNHDA and SQIVND (reference sequence). The CDR3 is 17 residues long. V shed 3 bases and J shed 4 bases, with 19 bases lying between them. CDR3 loop: CASSIPRDTKGNQPQHF. CDR3 nucleotides: TGTGCCAGTAGTATCCCCCGGGACACAAAAGGGAATCAGCCCCAGCATTTT.

The rearrangement uses TRBV5-4 and TRBJ2-7; 11 positions agree with TRBD2. J lost 7 bases, V lost 0 bases, and 0 bases had no gene match. The germline CDR1 and CDR2 sequences are SGHNT and YYREEE (reference sequence). The CDR3 sequence is 13 residues long. This CDR3 reads CASSLGLAGEQYF. The CDR3 coding sequence is TGTGCCAGCAGCTTGGGACTAGCGGGGGAGCAGTACTTC.